This is a list of T cell receptor beta chains from one sample in a study of shared clonotypes between healthy human individuals. The table came from immunoSEQ multiplex PCR; TCRdb's copy has only in-frame clones and leaves some out. The table lists nearly 1 million clones, around 80% of them singletons, with approximately 1.5% in the top ten. The sequenced sample was memory CD4+ T cells sorted from blood. The receptors come from a young man in good health. Both conserved end residues are part of each CDR3. A D gene is named only where the DNA matches it firmly. Size is stated for part of the rows, as once, few or many counts, or as a class when the clone is expanded.

j_call clone_size cdr3_length d_call v_call cdr3_aa cdr3_nt
TRBJ1-1 NA 13 NA TRBV5-4 CASSIDSSFEAFF TGTGCCAGCAGCATAGACAGTTCTTTTGAAGCTTTCTTT
TRBJ2-5 NA 13 NA TRBV7-2 CASSPPPRETQYF TGTGCCAGCAGCCCGCCCCCCAGGGAGACCCAGTACTTC
TRBJ2-3 NA 17 TRBD2 TRBV2 CASSSSGSRASTDTQYF TGTGCCAGCAGTTCTAGCGGGAGTCGGGCTAGCACAGATACGCAGTATTTT
TRBJ2-7 NA 14 TRBD1 TRBV7-2 CASSLDRGLMAQYF TGTGCCAGCAGCCTGGACAGGGGGCTGATGGCGCAGTACTTC
TRBJ1-5 NA 16 TRBD1 TRBV6-8 CASSYSNRGGNQPQHF TGTGCCAGCAGTTACTCGAACAGGGGGGGCAATCAGCCCCAGCATTTT
TRBJ2-5 NA 17 NA TRBV4-1 CASSSSPGAGVQETQYF TGCGCCAGCAGCTCAAGCCCGGGGGCGGGGGTCCAAGAGACCCAGTACTTC
TRBJ2-7 once 14 TRBD2 TRBV2 CASSPRTSSYEQYF TGTGCCAGCAGTCCGCGGACTAGCTCCTACGAGCAGTACTTC
TRBJ2-3 NA 17 TRBD2 TRBV5-4 CASSFGRGGLRTDTQYF TGTGCCAGCAGCTTTGGGCGGGGGGGCCTTCGCACAGATACGCAGTATTTT
TRBJ1-2 NA 12 NA TRBV5-4 CASSLAGYGYTF TGTGCCAGCAGCTTGGCGGGCTATGGCTACACCTTC
TRBJ1-3 NA 16 TRBD1 TRBV5-1 CASSRGQGASGNTIYF TGCGCCAGCAGCCGGGGACAGGGAGCCTCTGGAAACACCATATATTTT
TRBJ2-7 few 13 TRBD1 TRBV5-1 CASSRGQAYEQYF TGCGCCAGCAGCCGGGGACAGGCCTACGAGCAGTACTTC
TRBJ2-5 NA 13 NA TRBV7-2 CASSLSSLETQYF TGTGCCAGCAGCTTAAGCTCACTGGAGACCCAGTACTTC
TRBJ2-7 many 14 TRBD1 TRBV30 CAWRARDRGHEQYF TGTGCCTGGAGGGCCAGGGACAGGGGACACGAGCAGTACTTC
TRBJ2-1 NA 12 NA TRBV18 CASSLRGNEQFF TGTGCCAGCTCCCTCCGGGGCAATGAGCAGTTCTTC
TRBJ2-3 NA 17 NA TRBV30 CAWRGMVSTSSTDTQYF TGTGCCTGGAGGGGGATGGTAAGCACCAGCAGCACAGATACGCAGTATTTT
TRBJ1-4 once 16 NA TRBV15 CATSRDRSPTNEKLFF TGTGCCACCAGCAGAGATCGATCGCCAACTAATGAAAAACTGTTTTTT
TRBJ2-3 NA 15 TRBD2 TRBV6-5 CASSPGLAVTDTQYF TGTGCCAGCAGTCCCGGACTAGCGGTCACAGATACGCAGTATTTT
TRBJ1-4 NA 14 NA TRBV7-2 CASSLGGAPEKLFF TGTGCCAGCAGCTTAGGAGGGGCGCCTGAAAAACTGTTTTTT
TRBJ1-4 NA 11 NA TRBV2 CASSDGPWVFF TGTGCCAGCAGTGACGGGCCGTGGGTGTTTTTT
TRBJ2-7 NA 14 TRBD1 TRBV11-3 CASSRQGSSYEQYF TGTGCCAGCAGTAGACAGGGGAGCTCCTACGAGCAGTACTTC
TRBJ2-1 NA 14 TRBD1 TRBV7-9 CASSPDGTGHYKFF TGTGCCAGCAGCCCAGACGGGACAGGGCATTACAAGTTCTTC
TRBJ2-5 NA 15 NA TRBV11-2 CASSLGAQGRETQYF TGTGCCAGCAGCTTAGGTGCCCAGGGGCGAGAGACCCAGTACTTC
TRBJ1-5 NA 14 NA TRBV4-1 CASSPGPLNQPQHF TGCGCCAGCAGCCCGGGACCCCTCAATCAGCCCCAGCATTTT
TRBJ2-5 many 15 TRBD1 TRBV11-2 CASSIRGDRGETQYF TGTGCCAGCAGCATTAGGGGGGACAGGGGAGAGACCCAGTACTTC
TRBJ2-6 NA 16 TRBD1 TRBV30 CAWRAGGSSGANVLTF TGTGCCTGGAGGGCAGGGGGCAGCTCTGGGGCCAACGTCCTGACTTTC
TRBJ1-1 NA 13 NA TRBV29-1 CSATEGYYTEAFF TGCAGCGCCACCGAGGGCTACTACACTGAAGCTTTCTTT
TRBJ2-3 NA 15 NA TRBV11-3 CASSLGTGTTDTQYF TGTGCCAGCAGCTTAGGGACCGGGACCACAGATACGCAGTATTTT
TRBJ1-2 NA 14 NA TRBV19 CASSIGQYSYGYTF TGTGCCAGTAGTATCGGACAGTACTCCTATGGCTACACCTTC
TRBJ1-6 few 15 NA TRBV6-5 CASGQSGNYNSPLHF TGTGCCAGCGGACAGTCGGGGAACTATAATTCACCCCTCCACTTT
TRBJ1-6 NA 15 TRBD1 TRBV18 CASSPGTGVNSPLHF TGTGCCAGCTCACCAGGGACAGGAGTTAATTCACCCCTCCACTTT
TRBJ1-4 NA 16 TRBD1 TRBV5-6 CASSLGGTGRGEKLFF TGTGCCAGCAGCTTGGGCGGGACAGGGAGGGGCGAAAAACTGTTTTTT
TRBJ1-1 NA 11 NA TRBV25-1 CASSEFGGAFF TGTGCCAGCAGTGAATTCGGTGGAGCTTTCTTT
TRBJ2-4 many 13 TRBD1 TRBV29-1 CSVEGQGEDIQYF TGCAGCGTTGAGGGACAGGGGGAGGACATTCAGTACTTC
TRBJ2-1 NA 15 TRBD2 TRBV18 CASSRLTSGDVEQFF TGTGCCAGCTCACGGTTGACTAGCGGGGACGTGGAGCAGTTCTTC
TRBJ1-1 NA 16 TRBD1 TRBV5-1 CASSWTGTGRNTEAFF TGCGCCAGCAGCTGGACTGGGACAGGGAGGAACACTGAAGCTTTCTTT
TRBJ2-1 once 13 NA TRBV5-1 CASSSDFYNEQFF TGCGCCAGCAGCTCCGACTTCTACAATGAGCAGTTCTTC
TRBJ1-2 NA 15 NA TRBV6-1 CASTPGQFLNYGYTF TGTGCCAGCACCCCAGGACAGTTCTTAAACTATGGCTACACCTTC
TRBJ1-2 NA 12 NA TRBV9 CASSPGTYGYTF TGTGCCAGCAGCCCCGGGACATATGGCTACACCTTC
TRBJ1-4 NA 16 NA TRBV4-3 CASSQDARELYEKLFF TGCGCCAGCAGCCAAGACGCCCGGGAGTTGTATGAAAAACTGTTTTTT
TRBJ1-2 NA 11 NA TRBV6-1 CASTLVYGYTF TGTGCCAGCACCCTCGTTTATGGCTACACCTTC
TRBJ1-6 few 16 TRBD1 TRBV11-2 CASSSWTGTVNSPLHF TGTGCCAGCAGCTCCTGGACCGGGACAGTGAATTCACCCCTCCACTTT
TRBJ2-1 NA 16 TRBD2 TRBV7-2 CASSFVGTSVLNEQFF TGTGCCAGCAGCTTCGTTGGTACTAGCGTTTTAAATGAGCAGTTCTTC
TRBJ1-6 NA 15 TRBD1 TRBV4-3 CASSQVGQGNSPLHF TGCGCCAGCAGCCAAGTTGGACAGGGGAATTCACCCCTCCACTTT
TRBJ2-2 NA 16 NA TRBV7-3 CASSLRQVEYTGELFF TGTGCCAGCAGCTTAAGACAGGTGGAGTACACCGGGGAGCTGTTTTTT
TRBJ2-7 few 16 TRBD2 TRBV7-8 CASSPRSGGGKYEQYF TGTGCCAGCAGCCCGCGCTCTGGCGGGGGGAAGTACGAGCAGTACTTC
TRBJ2-3 NA 15 NA TRBV6-4 CASSTSGVSTDTQYF TGTGCCAGCAGTACTTCAGGGGTAAGCACAGATACGCAGTATTTT
TRBJ2-1 NA 16 NA TRBV4-2 CASSQELGYGHNEQFF TGTGCCAGCAGCCAAGAGTTAGGATACGGTCACAATGAGCAGTTCTTC
TRBJ1-5 NA 15 TRBD1 TRBV7-2 CASSLGQGGGQPQHF TGTGCCAGCAGCCTCGGACAGGGCGGCGGTCAGCCCCAGCATTTT
TRBJ1-5 NA 15 TRBD1 TRBV19 CASSTSGGGGQPQHF TGTGCCAGTAGTACCTCAGGGGGCGGCGGACAGCCTCAGCATTTT
TRBJ1-4 NA 14 NA TRBV5-5 CASSLIQGSEKLFF TGTGCCAGCAGCTTGATACAGGGTAGTGAAAAACTGTTTTTT
TRBJ2-3 NA 13 NA TRBV9 CASSVSRADTQYF TGTGCCAGCAGCGTAAGCCGAGCAGATACGCAGTATTTT
TRBJ2-3 NA 13 TRBD2 TRBV10-1 CASSWTSGDTQYF TGCGCCAGCAGCTGGACTAGCGGAGATACGCAGTATTTT
TRBJ2-7 NA 16 TRBD1 TRBV28 CASSQLTGVTLYEQYF TGTGCCAGCAGTCAGCTGACAGGGGTTACCCTCTACGAGCAGTACTTC
TRBJ1-5 NA 12 NA TRBV6-5 CASSQRGQPQHF TGTGCCAGCAGTCAAAGGGGTCAGCCCCAGCATTTT
TRBJ2-1 NA 13 NA TRBV6-6 CASMGPGYNEQFF TGTGCCAGCATGGGCCCGGGGTACAATGAGCAGTTCTTC
TRBJ2-2 NA 15 NA TRBV5-1 CASSLEPGITGELFF TGCGCCAGCAGCTTGGAGCCAGGGATCACCGGGGAGCTGTTTTTT
TRBJ1-4 NA 16 NA TRBV7-9 CASSLDGGRSNEKLFF TGTGCCAGCAGCTTAGACGGGGGCAGGAGTAATGAAAAACTGTTTTTT
TRBJ2-1 NA 13 TRBD1 TRBV27 CASSRQGYNEQFF TGTGCCAGCAGTCGACAGGGTTACAATGAGCAGTTCTTC
TRBJ1-1 NA 15 TRBD1 TRBV19 CASSLGQGAITEAFF TGTGCCAGTAGCCTGGGGCAGGGGGCTATTACTGAAGCTTTCTTT